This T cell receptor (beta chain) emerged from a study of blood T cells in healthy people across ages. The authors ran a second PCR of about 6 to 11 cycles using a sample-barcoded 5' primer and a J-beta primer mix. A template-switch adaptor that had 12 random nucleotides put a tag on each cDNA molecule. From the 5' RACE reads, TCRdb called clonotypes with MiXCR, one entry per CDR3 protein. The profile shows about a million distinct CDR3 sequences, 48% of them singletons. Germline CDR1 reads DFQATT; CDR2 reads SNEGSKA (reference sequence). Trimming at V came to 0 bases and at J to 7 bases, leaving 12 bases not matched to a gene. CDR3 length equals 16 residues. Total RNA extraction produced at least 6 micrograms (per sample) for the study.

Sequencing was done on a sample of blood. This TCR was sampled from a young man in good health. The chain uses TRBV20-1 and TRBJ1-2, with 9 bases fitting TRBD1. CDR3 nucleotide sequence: TGCAGTGCTAGAGAAGGGGCCCGCGGACAGGGGCTTGGCTACACCTTC. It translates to CSAREGARGQGLGYTF.